Presented here are 19 T cell receptor beta chains from one specimen sequenced in a study of T cell responses to AZD1222 COVID-19 vaccine. Assay: immunoSEQ multiplex PCR; the TCRdb copy retains only in-frame clones and omits some. The profile shows about 46,000 clones, 85% to 90% of them singletons. Sequences were derived from peripheral blood, sampled 28 days after the second AZD1222 dose. The receptors stem from an adult who received the AZD1222 COVID-19 vaccine.

The chain uses TRBV28 and TRBJ2-7, with D perhaps being TRBD1 or TRBD2 (6 bases each). Germline assignment: CDR1 MDHEN and CDR2 SYDVKM. V shed 2 bases and J shed 0 bases, with 11 bases lying between them. CDR3 length: 15 amino acids. The CDR3, as DNA: TGTGCCAGCAGTTTAGCGGGACACCTCTCCTACGAGCAGTACTTC. Its translation is CASSLAGHLSYEQYF.

The count of this clone is one. The rearrangement links TRBV5-8 to TRBJ1-5; TRBD1 is a possible D gene (5 bases). Trimming cost V 1 base and J 2 bases, with 13 bases left between them. The CDR3 sequence is 16 residues long. Germline-derived CDR1 and CDR2 are SGHTS and YDEGEE. CDR3 sequence (DNA): TGTGCCAGCAGCTTGATGGGGGGGTCGGGCAATCAGCCCCAGCATTTT. Its translation is CASSLMGGSGNQPQHF.

The CDR3 protein is CASSANGQYNEQFF. CDR3 DNA: TGTGCCAGCAGCGCCAACGGACAGTACAATGAGCAGTTCTTC. V is TRBV7-8 and J is TRBJ2-1, with D possibly matching TRBD1 (6 bases). CDR3 size: 14 residues. From germline, CDR1 is SGHVS and CDR2 FQNEAQ. Trimming pared 5 bases from V and 4 bases from J, leaving 12 bases between.

The rearrangement links TRBV27 to TRBJ1-2; 9 bases are a match to TRBD1. CDR3 size: 15 residues. Trimming took 4 bases from V and 3 from J; bases not matched to a gene: 6. Germline CDR1 is MNHEY and CDR2 is SMNVEV (reference sequence). The chain's CDR3 is CASSSRDRDHYGYTF. In nucleotides, the CDR3 is TGTGCCAGCAGTTCCCGGGACAGGGACCACTATGGCTACACCTTC.

V usage is TRBV5-6 and J usage is TRBJ1-4, with TRBD1 identical over 7 bases. Germline V gene sequence: CDR1 SGHDT, CDR2 YYEEEE. V lost 3 bases to trimming and J lost 0 bases; unmatched junction nucleotides: 8. The CDR3 has 17 amino acids. CDR3 DNA: TGTGCCAGCAGCTATCGACAGGGTCGGGCAACTAATGAAAAACTGTTTTTT. Translating gives CASSYRQGRATNEKLFF.

This chain links TRBV29-1 with TRBJ2-1; 8 nucleotides match TRBD1. Germline V lookup: CDR1 SQVTM, CDR2 ANQGSEA. This CDR3 region has 12 residues. The J segment lost 9 bases and the V segment lost 4 bases, leaving 5 bases of the junction unmatched. The CDR3 DNA is TGCAGCGTTGGCCAGGGGGCGGGTGAGCAGTTCTTC. Its protein is CSVGQGAGEQFF.

About this clone: Other DNA sequences of this sample code for an identical CDR3. This sequence joins TRBV9 and TRBJ2-7; 10 nucleotides line up with TRBD2. Germline V gene sequence: CDR1 SGDLS, CDR2 YYNGEE. Trimming removed 0 bases from V and 3 bases from J; junction bases left unmatched: 3. CDR3 length: 15 residues. The CDR3, as DNA: TGTGCCAGCAGCGTAGCTCCTAGCGGGAGCTACGAGCAGTACTTC. Protein sequence: CASSVAPSGSYEQYF.

The chain has TRBV6-2 or TRBV6-3 and TRBJ1-6; D is unclear. Germline lookup yields CDR1 MNHEY and CDR2 SVGEGT. The CDR3 has 15 residues. V was pared by 5 bases and J by 1 base, with 9 bases between. The CDR3 DNA reads as TGTGCCAGCAGTGATAAGGGATCCTATAATTCACCCCTCCACTTT. It translates to CASSDKGSYNSPLHF.

This CDR3 reads CASSGRTGRRSEQFF. The CDR3 region has the DNA TGCGCCAGCAGCGGACGGACAGGGAGGAGAAGTGAGCAGTTCTTC. This chain connects TRBV4-1 to TRBJ2-1; 8 bases are a match to TRBD1. This CDR3 has 15 amino acids. V lost 5 bases and J lost 9; bases outside the gene matches: 12. CDR1 and CDR2 (germline): MGHRA, YSYEKL.

For this clone: Relative to the germline gene, one junction end is altered; a read error may explain this. V and J are TRBV28 and TRBJ1-6, with D maybe TRBD1 (5 bases). Germline V gives CDR1 MDHEN, CDR2 SYDVKM. The CDR3 spans 14 residues. The DNA for the CDR3 is TGTGCCAGCAGTTTTCGGGGGTATAGTTCACCCCTCCACTTT. Amino acid sequence: CASSFRGYSSPLHF. The full variable domain, its missing parts supplied by reference TRBV28 and TRBJ1-6, is DVKVTQSSRYLVKRTGEKVFLECVQDMDHENMFWYRQDPGLGLRLIYFSYDVKMKEKGDIPEGYSVSREKKERFSLILESASTNQTSMYLCASSFRGYSSPLHFGNGTRLTVT.

The chain carries TRBV4-1 and TRBJ2-1; D is ambiguous. Germline V gene data show CDR1 as MGHRA and CDR2 as YSYEKL. CDR3 length equals 16 residues. V was clipped by 1 base and J by 0 bases, with 10 bases between them. The CDR3 region is CASSQGGYSSYNEQFF. The DNA for the CDR3 is TGCGCCAGCAGCCAAGGGGGATACAGCTCCTACAATGAGCAGTTCTTC.

CDR3: CASSNRGQAGNQPQHF. CDR3 coding DNA: TGTGCCAGCTCAAACAGGGGGCAGGCGGGCAATCAGCCCCAGCATTTT. This chain uses TRBV2 with TRBJ1-5; 9 bases map to TRBD1. From germline, CDR1 is SNHLY and CDR2 FYNNEI. Losses at the gene ends were 8 bases for V and 2 bases for J; bases not matched to a gene: 10. The CDR3 runs to 16 residues.

This rearrangement joins TRBV3-1 (or the pseudogene TRBV3-2) to TRBJ2-1, with 7 bases matching TRBD2. With V trimmed by 3 bases and J by 5 bases, 4 bases remained unmatched. CDR1 LGHDT and CDR2 YNNKEL come from the germline V gene (reference sequence). CDR3 length: 14 amino acids. CDR3 sequence (DNA): TGTGCCAGCAGCCATTCGGGAGGAGACAATGAGCAGTTCTTC. This translates into CASSHSGGDNEQFF.

This chain connects TRBV5-1 to TRBJ2-1, with 9 bases matching TRBD2. The CDR3 totals 16 residues. The V gene's germline CDR1 is SGHRS and CDR2 YFSETQ. The ends lost 0 bases at V and 5 bases at J; junction bases unmatched: 6. CDR3 sequence: CASSLAVASGNNEQFF. CDR3 bases: TGCGCCAGCAGCTTGGCCGTCGCTAGCGGGAACAATGAGCAGTTCTTC.

This chain connects TRBV5-8 to TRBJ1-2; 11 nucleotides align to TRBD1. The CDR3 length is 17 residues. CDR1 is SGHTS, CDR2 YDEGEE, per germline. The V and J ends lost 3 bases and 3 bases, in that order; junction bases with no gene match: 10. Here the CDR3 DNA reads TGTGCCAGCAGCTCCCGGGACAGGGGGGTTATAGACTATGGCTACACCTTC. Translating it yields CASSSRDRGVIDYGYTF.

The chain combines TRBV19 with TRBJ1-1; D is ambiguous. V lost 3 bases and J lost 5, with 13 bases in between. Germline lookup yields CDR1 LNHDA and CDR2 SQIVND (reference sequence). The CDR3 sequence is 14 residues long. The CDR3 spells CASSIWAGPTEAFF. CDR3 coding DNA: TGTGCCAGTAGTATTTGGGCCGGGCCGACTGAAGCTTTCTTT.

The chain employs TRBV7-3 and TRBJ2-1; D call uncertain. This CDR3 contains 14 residues. Per the germline V gene, CDR1 is SGHTA and CDR2 is FQGTGA. Trimming shortened V by 6 bases and J by 9 bases, and 18 bases separated the two germline ends. CDR3: CASSSTPRSTEQFF. The CDR3 region has the DNA TGTGCCAGCAGTTCGACTCCCAGGAGTACTGAGCAGTTCTTC.

The genes are TRBV7-2 and TRBJ2-3; D call uncertain. Trimming cost V 1 base and J 6 bases, with 17 bases left between them. Germline values: CDR1 SGHTA, CDR2 FQGNSA. The CDR3 extends over 16 amino acids. The CDR3 reads CASSLVLFGRMDTQYF. Written as DNA, the CDR3 is TGTGCCAGCAGCTTAGTACTGTTCGGGCGGATGGATACGCAGTATTTT.

This rearrangement joins TRBV28 to TRBJ1-2; 11 bases match TRBD1. The V and J ends lost 5 bases and 7 bases, in that order; junction bases with no gene match: 3. The CDR3 is 13 amino acids. Germline CDR1 MDHEN, CDR2 SYDVKM. The CDR3 is CASSPGQGAGYTF. CDR3 bases: TGTGCCAGCAGTCCCGGACAGGGGGCTGGCTACACCTTC.